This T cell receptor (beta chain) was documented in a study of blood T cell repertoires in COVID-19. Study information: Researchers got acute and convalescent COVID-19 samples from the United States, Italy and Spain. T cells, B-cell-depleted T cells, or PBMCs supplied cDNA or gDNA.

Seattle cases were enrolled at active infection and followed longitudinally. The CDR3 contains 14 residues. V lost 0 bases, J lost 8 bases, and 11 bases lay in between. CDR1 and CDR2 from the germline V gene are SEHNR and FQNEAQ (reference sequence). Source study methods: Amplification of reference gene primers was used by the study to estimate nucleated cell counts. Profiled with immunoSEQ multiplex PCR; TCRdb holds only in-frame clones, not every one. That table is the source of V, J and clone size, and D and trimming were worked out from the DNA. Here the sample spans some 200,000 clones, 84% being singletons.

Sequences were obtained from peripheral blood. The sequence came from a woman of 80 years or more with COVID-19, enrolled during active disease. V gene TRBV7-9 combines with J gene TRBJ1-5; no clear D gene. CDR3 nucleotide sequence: TGTGCCAGCAGCTTAGCGGGTGTCCGGGAGCCCCAGCATTTT. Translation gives CASSLAGVREPQHF.